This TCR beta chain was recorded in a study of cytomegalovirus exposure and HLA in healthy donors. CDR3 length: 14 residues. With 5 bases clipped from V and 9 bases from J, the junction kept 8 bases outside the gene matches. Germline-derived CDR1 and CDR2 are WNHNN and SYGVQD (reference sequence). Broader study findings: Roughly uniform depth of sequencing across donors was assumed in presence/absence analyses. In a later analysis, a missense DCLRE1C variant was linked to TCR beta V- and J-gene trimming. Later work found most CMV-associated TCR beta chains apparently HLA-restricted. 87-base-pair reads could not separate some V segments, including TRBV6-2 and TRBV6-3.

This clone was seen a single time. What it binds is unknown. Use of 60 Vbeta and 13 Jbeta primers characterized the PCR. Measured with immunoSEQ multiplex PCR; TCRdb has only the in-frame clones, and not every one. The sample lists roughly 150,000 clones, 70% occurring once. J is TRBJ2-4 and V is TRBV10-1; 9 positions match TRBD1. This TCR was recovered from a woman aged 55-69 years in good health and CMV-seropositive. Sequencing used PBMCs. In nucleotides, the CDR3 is TGCGCCAGCAGTCACCGGGACAGGGCGAGCATTCAGTACTTC. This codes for CASSHRDRASIQYF.